The 25 T cell receptor beta chains in this list originate from one sample, sequenced in a study of cytomegalovirus exposure and HLA in healthy donors. Primers: 60 Vbeta forward and 13 Jbeta reverse. Some clones are missing from TCRdb's copy, which holds only in-frame ones; the method was immunoSEQ multiplex PCR. The sample yields 79,000 or so clones, around 77% seen once. Source material: PBMCs. All receptors come from a middle-aged woman in good health and CMV-seropositive.

This clone came up a few times. The chain recombines TRBV30 with TRBJ1-2, with a tentative D call TRBD1 (5 bases). Trimming stripped 7 bases from V and 8 bases from J, with 11 bases between. The CDR3 loop spans 10 amino acids. Germline lookup yields CDR1 GTSNPN and CDR2 SVGIG (reference sequence). DNA for the CDR3: TGTGCCTCACAGGTGGGCGGCTACACCTTC. Translated: CASQVGGYTF.

This clone has more than one count but fewer than ten. This chain links TRBV9 with TRBJ2-2; TRBD2 matches 7 bases. V lost 2 bases and J lost 0; bases outside the gene matches: 1. This CDR3 has 15 amino acids. Germline V gene lookup returns CDR1 SGDLS and CDR2 YYNGEE. The DNA of the CDR3 is TGTGCCAGCAGCGTTGGGGGGGCGAACACCGGGGAGCTGTTTTTT. Residues: CASSVGGANTGELFF.

The chain couples TRBV30 to TRBJ1-5; 8 positions agree with TRBD1. Germline V gene data show CDR1 as GTSNPN and CDR2 as SVGIG (reference sequence). The ends lost 4 bases at V and 4 bases at J; junction bases unmatched: 0. The CDR3 spans 12 residues. The CDR3 loop reads CAWNRGNQPQHF. The DNA for the CDR3 is TGTGCCTGGAACAGGGGGAATCAGCCCCAGCATTTT.

The rearrangement links TRBV5-6 to TRBJ1-2; 8 bases are a match to TRBD1. CDR1 is SGHDT, CDR2 YYEEEE, per germline. The V gene end was trimmed by 4 bases and the J gene end by 4 bases; junction bases not matched to a gene: 9. The CDR3 runs 15 residues. The CDR3 protein is CASSQGTGEVYGYTF. CDR3 nucleotides: TGTGCCAGCAGCCAAGGGACAGGAGAGGTCTATGGCTACACCTTC.

This clone was seen only once. V gene TRBV6-1 combines with J gene TRBJ1-5, with D perhaps matching TRBD1 (5 bases). The CDR3 loop spans 15 amino acids. Trimming left V 2 bases short and J 9 bases short, with 17 bases between. CDR1 is MNHNS, CDR2 SASEGT, per germline. The CDR3 DNA follows: TGTGCCAGCAGTGAACGCAGCCAGGGCACTTCGCCCCAGCATTTT. It specifies CASSERSQGTSPQHF.

V gene TRBV6-5 combines with J gene TRBJ2-7; 8 nucleotides align to TRBD1. Germline CDR1 and CDR2: MNHEY and SVGAGI. The CDR3 has 13 amino acids. With 6 bases clipped from V and 2 bases from J, the junction kept 3 bases outside the gene matches. CDR3 amino acids: CASSRTGPYEQYF. CDR3 DNA: TGTGCCAGCAGCAGGACAGGGCCCTACGAGCAGTACTTC.

This clone was picked up a small number of times. The chain has TRBV19 and TRBJ2-3; 9 nucleotides align to TRBD1. This CDR3 is 15 amino acids long. Losses at the gene ends were 5 bases for V and 4 bases for J; bases not matched to a gene: 7. Germline CDR1 reads LNHDA; CDR2 reads SQIVND (reference sequence). The DNA for the CDR3 is TGTGCCAGTAGTCCGGGGACAGGGATCGCAGATACGCAGTATTTT. It codes for CASSPGTGIADTQYF.

The rearrangement uses TRBV28 and TRBJ2-5, with TRBD1 as a possible D gene (6 bases). V was pared by 5 bases and J by 1 base, with 8 bases between. The CDR3 has 13 amino acids. Germline values: CDR1 MDHEN, CDR2 SYDVKM. The CDR3 DNA reads TGTGCCAGCAGTGGACAGCTCCAAGAGACCCAGTACTTC. It translates to CASSGQLQETQYF.

The genes are TRBV7-6 and TRBJ2-5; D ambiguous. Germline V lookup: CDR1 SGHVS, CDR2 FNYEAQ. The CDR3 loop spans 16 amino acids. V shed 0 bases and J shed 1 base, with 12 bases lying between them. This CDR3 is CASSLAGITTQETQYF. The CDR3 nucleotides are TGTGCCAGCAGCTTAGCGGGCATAACAACCCAAGAGACCCAGTACTTC.

V usage is TRBV19 and J usage is TRBJ2-1, with a weak D call TRBD1 (6 bases). Germline values: CDR1 LNHDA, CDR2 SQIVND (reference sequence). V lost 3 bases to trimming and J lost 4 bases, with 13 bases between them. This CDR3 region has 15 residues. CDR3 residues: CASSIAGAIYNEQFF. CDR3 bases: TGTGCCAGTAGTATTGCAGGGGCGATTTACAATGAGCAGTTCTTC.

This chain links TRBV6-6 with TRBJ1-6; D remains ambiguous. V gave up 6 bases and J gave up 6 bases, with 6 bases separating them. The germline gives CDR1 MNHNY, CDR2 SVGAGI (reference sequence). The CDR3 spans 12 residues. CDR3 sequence: CASRATNSPLHF. In DNA, the CDR3 is TGTGCCAGCAGGGCCACTAATTCACCCCTCCACTTT.

J is TRBJ2-3 and V is TRBV10-3, with D hard to call. CDR3 size: 14 residues. The germline V gene encodes CDR1 ENHRY and CDR2 SYGVKD. The germline V and J ends were trimmed by 0 bases and 3 bases, with 7 bases remaining between them. CDR3 nucleotide sequence: TGTGCCATCAGTGAGTCGTCCGAGACAGATACGCAGTATTTT. It is translated as CAISESSETDTQYF.

This clone was picked up a small number of times. V gene TRBV6-6 combines with J gene TRBJ2-7, with D hard to call. V shed 5 bases and J shed 6 bases, with 8 bases lying between them. Germline CDR1 reads MNHNY; CDR2 reads SVGAGI (reference sequence). This CDR3 spans 11 amino acids. As DNA, the CDR3 is TGTGCCAGCAGTACTTTCTCCGAGCAGTACTTC. Translated: CASSTFSEQYF.

The rearrangement joins TRBV6-5 to TRBJ1-2; 7 bases fit TRBD1. The CDR3 contains 15 residues. Germline V gene sequence: CDR1 MNHEY, CDR2 SVGAGI. V shed 6 bases and J 0 bases; nucleotides not matched to a gene: 7. CDR3 coding DNA: TGTGCCAGCAGCCGGAGGGACAGACCTAACTATGGCTACACCTTC. Translation: CASSRRDRPNYGYTF.

This chain uses TRBV2 with TRBJ1-2; possible D gene TRBD1, 5 bases. The length of the CDR3 is 13 residues. Germline CDR1 SNHLY, CDR2 FYNNEI. V was trimmed by 2 bases and J by 8 bases, leaving 12 bases between them. The CDR3 sequence: CASSESGYHGYTF. The CDR3, as DNA: TGTGCCAGCAGTGAATCAGGGTATCACGGCTACACCTTC.

On this clone itself: Other DNA variants within this sample encode the same CDR3. This chain joins TRBV15 and TRBJ1-6, with D tentatively TRBD1 (6 bases). The germline V gene encodes CDR1 LNHNV and CDR2 YYDKDF (reference sequence). V shed 3 bases and J shed 13 bases, with 16 bases lying between them. CDR3 length: 14 residues. CDR3 loop: CATSRTGGESPLHF. In DNA form, the CDR3 reads TGTGCCACCAGCAGGACAGGAGGAGAATCCCCCCTCCACTTT.

V usage is TRBV5-4 and J usage is TRBJ2-3; 8 positions match TRBD1. The ends lost 2 bases at V and 2 bases at J; junction bases unmatched: 4. Germline V gene lookup returns CDR1 SGHNT and CDR2 YYREEE (reference sequence). The CDR3 has 15 residues. CDR3 in DNA: TGTGCCAGCAGCTTAGACAGGGGAGTCACAGATACGCAGTATTTT. As protein: CASSLDRGVTDTQYF.

The V gene is TRBV19, the J gene TRBJ1-1, with a tentative D call TRBD1 (6 bases). The CDR3 has 15 residues. Per the germline V gene, CDR1 is LNHDA and CDR2 is SQIVND (reference sequence). V was pared by 5 bases and J by 2 bases, with 15 bases between. CDR3 protein: CASSSMDRRNTEAFF. As DNA, the CDR3 is TGTGCCAGTAGTTCCATGGACAGAAGAAACACTGAAGCTTTCTTT.

The rearrangement uses TRBV7-9 and TRBJ1-4; D might be TRBD1 (5 bases). CDR1 and CDR2 (germline): SEHNR, FQNEAQ (reference sequence). The CDR3 is 15 residues long. V gave up 5 bases and J gave up 8 bases, with 18 bases separating them. CDR3 in DNA: TGTGCCAGCAGCCATGCCACGGGGGGTCGGGAAAAACTGTTTTTT. It is translated as CASSHATGGREKLFF.

This clone was counted once. The genes are TRBV27 and TRBJ2-7, with D perhaps matching TRBD2 (7 bases). Between the trimmed V and J ends, which lost 6 bases and 3 bases, there was a span of 18 bases. The germline CDR1 and CDR2 sequences are MNHEY and SMNVEV (reference sequence). The CDR3 is made up of 15 amino acids. The DNA of the CDR3 is TGTGCCAGCAGCTCCGCGGGGGACATAAGCTACGAGCAGTACTTC. Amino acid sequence: CASSSAGDISYEQYF.

This clone showed up just a few times. The chain joins TRBV5-4 to TRBJ2-3, with D maybe TRBD2 (5 bases). Germline V gene lookup returns CDR1 SGHNT and CDR2 YYREEE (reference sequence). V lost 3 bases and J 4 bases, leaving 12 bases between the germline ends. The CDR3 has 14 residues. The CDR3 region is CASSWELRADTQYF. The CDR3 region has the DNA TGTGCCAGCAGCTGGGAGTTAAGGGCAGATACGCAGTATTTT.

The chain links TRBV9 to TRBJ2-1, with 10 bases lining up with TRBD2. Germline loops: CDR1 SGDLS, CDR2 YYNGEE. V gave up 1 base and J gave up 10 bases; unmatched junction bases: 8. This CDR3 has 15 amino acids. The CDR3 sequence is CASSVLASGGGEQFF. CDR3 in DNA: TGTGCCAGCAGCGTACTTGCTAGCGGGGGTGGAGAGCAGTTCTTC.

This sequence joins TRBV5-6 and TRBJ1-5; TRBD1 aligns across 7 bases. V lost 7 bases, J lost 6 bases, and 10 bases stayed unmatched. The CDR3 length is 14 residues. CDR1 is SGHDT and CDR2 is YYEEEE in the germline V gene. CDR3 protein: CASSVRQGSQPQHF. DNA for the CDR3: TGTGCCAGCTCCGTGAGACAGGGTAGTCAGCCCCAGCATTTT. Full variable domain (outside the CDR3, taken from reference TRBV5-6 and TRBJ1-5): DAGVTQSPTHLIKTRGQQVTLRCSPKSGHDTVSWYQQALGQGPQFIFQYYEEEERQRGNFPDRFSGHQFPNYSSELNVNALLLGDSALYLCASSVRQGSQPQHFGDGTRLSIL.

The V call is TRBV5-4, the J call TRBJ2-7; TRBD2 matches at 8 bases. V trimming: 0 bases; J trimming: 6 bases; junction bases outside the gene matches: 5. This CDR3 has 14 residues. Germline loops: CDR1 SGHNT, CDR2 YYREEE (reference sequence). As DNA, the CDR3 is TGTGCCAGCAGCTTGGGGACTAGCTTTCTCGAGCAGTACTTC. Translated: CASSLGTSFLEQYF.

The rearrangement uses TRBV30 and TRBJ1-2, with 8 bases identical to TRBD1. The CDR3 loop spans 14 amino acids. V trimming: 2 bases; J trimming: 3 bases; junction bases outside the gene matches: 5. Germline V gene lookup returns CDR1 GTSNPN and CDR2 SVGIG (reference sequence). The chain's CDR3 is CAWSSGGDYYGYTF. The CDR3, as DNA: TGTGCCTGGAGTTCAGGGGGCGATTACTATGGCTACACCTTC. Supplemented by reference TRBV30 and TRBJ1-2, the full variable domain reads SQTIHQWPATLVQPVGSPLSLECTVEGTSNPNLYWYRQAAGRGLQLLFYSVGIGQISSEVPQNLSASRPQDRQFILSSKKLLLSDSGFYLCAWSSGGDYYGYTFGSGTRLTVV.